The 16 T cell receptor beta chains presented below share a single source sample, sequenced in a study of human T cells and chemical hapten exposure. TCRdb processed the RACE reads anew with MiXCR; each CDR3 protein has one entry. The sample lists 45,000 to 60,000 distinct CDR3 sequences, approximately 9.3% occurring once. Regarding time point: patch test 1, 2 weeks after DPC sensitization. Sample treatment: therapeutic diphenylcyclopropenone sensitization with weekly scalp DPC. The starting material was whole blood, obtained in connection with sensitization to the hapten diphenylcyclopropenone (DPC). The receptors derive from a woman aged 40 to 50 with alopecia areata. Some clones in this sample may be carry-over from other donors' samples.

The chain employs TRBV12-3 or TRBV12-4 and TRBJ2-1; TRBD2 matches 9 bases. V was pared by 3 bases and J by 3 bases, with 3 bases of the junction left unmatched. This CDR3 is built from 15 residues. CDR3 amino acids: CASSFGGGVYNEQFF. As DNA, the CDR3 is TGTGCCAGCAGTTTCGGCGGGGGGGTCTACAATGAGCAGTTCTTC.

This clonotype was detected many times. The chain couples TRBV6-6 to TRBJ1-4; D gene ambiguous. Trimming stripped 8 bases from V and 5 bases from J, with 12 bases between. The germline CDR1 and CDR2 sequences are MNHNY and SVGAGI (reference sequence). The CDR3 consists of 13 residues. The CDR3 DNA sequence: TGTGCCAGCGTGTTCCAGGCGAATGAAAAACTGTTTTTT. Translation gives CASVFQANEKLFF.

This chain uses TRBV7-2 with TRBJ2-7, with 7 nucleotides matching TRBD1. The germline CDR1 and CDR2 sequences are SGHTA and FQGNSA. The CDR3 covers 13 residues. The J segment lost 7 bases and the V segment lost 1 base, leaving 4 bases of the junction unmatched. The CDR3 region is CASSLGGQREQYF. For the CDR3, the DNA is TGTGCCAGCAGCTTAGGGGGACAGAGGGAGCAGTACTTC.

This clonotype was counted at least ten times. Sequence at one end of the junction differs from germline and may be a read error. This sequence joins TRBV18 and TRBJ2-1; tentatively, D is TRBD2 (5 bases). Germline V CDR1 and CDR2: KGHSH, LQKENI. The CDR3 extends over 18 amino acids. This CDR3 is CVSSRGRVSRVLDNEQFF. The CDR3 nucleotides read TGTGTCAGCAGTCGGGGTCGGGTCTCCCGAGTACTCGACAATGAGCAGTTCTTC.

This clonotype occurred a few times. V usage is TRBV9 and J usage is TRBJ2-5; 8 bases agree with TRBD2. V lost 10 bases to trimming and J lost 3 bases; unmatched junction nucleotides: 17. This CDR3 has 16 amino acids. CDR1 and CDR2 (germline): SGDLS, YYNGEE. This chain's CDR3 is CASHPGGERWEETQYF. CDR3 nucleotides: TGTGCCTCCCATCCCGGGGGGGAGCGTTGGGAAGAGACCCAGTACTTC.

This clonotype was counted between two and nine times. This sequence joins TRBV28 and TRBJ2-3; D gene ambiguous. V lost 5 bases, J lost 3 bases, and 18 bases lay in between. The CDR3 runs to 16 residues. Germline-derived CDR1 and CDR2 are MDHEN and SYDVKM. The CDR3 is CASSAQLSWETDTQYF. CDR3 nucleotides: TGTGCCAGCAGTGCCCAGTTGAGTTGGGAAACAGATACGCAGTATTTT.

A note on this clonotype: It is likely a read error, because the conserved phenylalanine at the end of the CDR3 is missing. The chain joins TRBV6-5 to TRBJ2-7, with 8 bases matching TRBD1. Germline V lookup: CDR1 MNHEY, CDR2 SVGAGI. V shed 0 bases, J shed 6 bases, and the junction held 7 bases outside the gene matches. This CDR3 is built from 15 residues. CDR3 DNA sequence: TGTGCCAGCAGTTACTCGCGCAGGGGGCTGGGCGAGCAGTACCTC. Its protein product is CASSYSRRGLGEQYL.

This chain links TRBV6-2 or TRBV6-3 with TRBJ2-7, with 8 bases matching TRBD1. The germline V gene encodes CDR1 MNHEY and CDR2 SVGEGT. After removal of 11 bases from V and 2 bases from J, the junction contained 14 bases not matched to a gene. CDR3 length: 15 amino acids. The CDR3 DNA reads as TGTGCCTGCCGTTCAGGGGGCGGCGGCACCTACGAGCAGTACTTC. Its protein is CACRSGGGGTYEQYF.

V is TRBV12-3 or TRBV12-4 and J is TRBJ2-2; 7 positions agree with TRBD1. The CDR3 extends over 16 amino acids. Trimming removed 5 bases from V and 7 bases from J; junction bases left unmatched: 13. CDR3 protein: CASSPWTGRMVGELFF. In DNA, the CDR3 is TGTGCCAGCAGTCCCTGGACAGGACGTATGGTCGGGGAGCTGTTTTTT.

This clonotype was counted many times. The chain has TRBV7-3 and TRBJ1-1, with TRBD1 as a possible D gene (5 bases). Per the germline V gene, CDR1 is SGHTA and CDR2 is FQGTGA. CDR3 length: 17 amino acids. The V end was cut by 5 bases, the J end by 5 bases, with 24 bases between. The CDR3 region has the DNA TGTGCCAGCAGCCGTAACCCTACCGGGACCGCACCTACTGAAGCTTTCTTT. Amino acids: CASSRNPTGTAPTEAFF.

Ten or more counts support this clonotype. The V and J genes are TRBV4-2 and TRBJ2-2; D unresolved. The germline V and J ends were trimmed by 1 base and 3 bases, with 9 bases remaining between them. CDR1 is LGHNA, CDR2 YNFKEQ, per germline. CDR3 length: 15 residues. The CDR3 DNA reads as TGTGCCAGCAGCCAAGGTTACCGGGACACCGGGGAGCTGTTTTTT. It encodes CASSQGYRDTGELFF.

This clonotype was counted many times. This chain's CDR3 is CASSLSSGGATGELFF. Here the CDR3 DNA reads TGTGCCAGCAGCCTCTCGAGCGGGGGGGCTACCGGGGAGCTGTTTTTT. This chain links TRBV6-6 with TRBJ2-2, with 10 bases fitting TRBD2. J lost 5 bases, V lost 6 bases, and 9 bases had no gene match. The V gene's germline CDR1 is MNHNY and CDR2 SVGAGI (reference sequence). CDR3 length equals 16 residues.

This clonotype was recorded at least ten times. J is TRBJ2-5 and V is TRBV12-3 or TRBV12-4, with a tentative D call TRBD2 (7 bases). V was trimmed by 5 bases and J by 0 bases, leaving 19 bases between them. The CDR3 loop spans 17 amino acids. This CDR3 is CASSPEFRGAYQETQYF. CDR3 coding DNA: TGTGCCAGCAGTCCAGAATTTCGGGGGGCGTACCAAGAGACCCAGTACTTC.

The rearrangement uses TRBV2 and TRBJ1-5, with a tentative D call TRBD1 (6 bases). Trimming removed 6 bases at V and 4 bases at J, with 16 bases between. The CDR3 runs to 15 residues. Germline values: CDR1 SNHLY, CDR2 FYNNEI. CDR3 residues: CASRREGQVNQPQHF. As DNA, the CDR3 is TGTGCCAGCAGGAGAGAGGGACAAGTGAATCAGCCCCAGCATTTT.

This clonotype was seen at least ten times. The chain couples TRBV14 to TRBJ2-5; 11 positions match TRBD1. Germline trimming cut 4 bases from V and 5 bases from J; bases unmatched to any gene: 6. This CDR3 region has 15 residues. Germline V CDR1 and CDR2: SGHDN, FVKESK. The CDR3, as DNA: TGTGCCAGCAGCCGAAGGACAGGGGGCGCGGAGACCCAGTACTTC. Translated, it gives CASSRRTGGAETQYF.

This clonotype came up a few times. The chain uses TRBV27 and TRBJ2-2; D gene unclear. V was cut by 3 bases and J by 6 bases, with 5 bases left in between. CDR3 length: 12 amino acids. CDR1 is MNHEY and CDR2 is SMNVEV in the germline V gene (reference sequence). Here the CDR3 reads CASSLWAGELFF. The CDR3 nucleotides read TGTGCCAGCAGTTTGTGGGCCGGGGAGCTGTTTTTT.